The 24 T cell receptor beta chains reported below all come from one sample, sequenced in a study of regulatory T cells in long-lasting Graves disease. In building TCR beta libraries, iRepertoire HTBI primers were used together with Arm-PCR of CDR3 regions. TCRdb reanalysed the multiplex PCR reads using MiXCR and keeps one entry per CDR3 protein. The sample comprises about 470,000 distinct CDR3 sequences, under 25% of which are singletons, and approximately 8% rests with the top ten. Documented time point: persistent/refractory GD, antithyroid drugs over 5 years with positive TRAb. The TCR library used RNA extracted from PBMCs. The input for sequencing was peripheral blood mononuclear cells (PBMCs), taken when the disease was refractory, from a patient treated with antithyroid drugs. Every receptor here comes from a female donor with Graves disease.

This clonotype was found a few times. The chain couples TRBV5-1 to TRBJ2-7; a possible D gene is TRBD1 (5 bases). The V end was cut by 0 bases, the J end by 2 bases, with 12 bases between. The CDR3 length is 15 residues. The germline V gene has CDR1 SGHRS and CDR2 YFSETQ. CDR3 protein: CASSLAGYSAYEQYF. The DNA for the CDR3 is TGCGCCAGCAGCTTGGCAGGGTACAGCGCCTACGAGCAGTACTTC.

The CDR3 spells CASSPRLAGGPDTQYF. In DNA form, the CDR3 reads TGTGCCAGCTCACCCCGACTAGCGGGAGGACCAGATACGCAGTATTTT. The chain links TRBV18 to TRBJ2-3; TRBD2 matches at 13 bases. The CDR3 has 16 residues. V shed 3 bases and J 4 bases; nucleotides not matched to a gene: 4. Looked up from germline, CDR1 is KGHSH and CDR2 is LQKENI.

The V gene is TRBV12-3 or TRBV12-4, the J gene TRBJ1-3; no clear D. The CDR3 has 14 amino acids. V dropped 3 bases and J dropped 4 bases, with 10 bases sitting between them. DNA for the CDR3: TGTGCCAGCAGTTTGGCAGTTGTAGGAAACACCATATATTTT. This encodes CASSLAVVGNTIYF.

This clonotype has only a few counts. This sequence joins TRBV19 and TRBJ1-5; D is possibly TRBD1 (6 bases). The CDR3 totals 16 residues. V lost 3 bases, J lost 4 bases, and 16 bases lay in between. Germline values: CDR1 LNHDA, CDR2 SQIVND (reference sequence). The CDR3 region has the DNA TGTGCCAGTAGTATCCCTACAGGGTGGGGTAATCAGCCCCAGCATTTT. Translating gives CASSIPTGWGNQPQHF.

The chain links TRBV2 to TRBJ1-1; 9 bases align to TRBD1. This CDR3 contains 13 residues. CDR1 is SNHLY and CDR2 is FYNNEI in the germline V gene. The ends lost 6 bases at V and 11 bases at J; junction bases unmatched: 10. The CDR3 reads CASSRDRVSWAFF. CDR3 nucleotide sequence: TGTGCCAGCAGCCGGGACAGGGTGTCGTGGGCTTTCTTT.

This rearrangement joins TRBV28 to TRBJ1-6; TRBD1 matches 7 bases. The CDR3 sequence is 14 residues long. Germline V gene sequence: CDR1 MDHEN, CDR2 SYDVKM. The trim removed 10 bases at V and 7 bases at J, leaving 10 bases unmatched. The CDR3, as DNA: TGTGCCACCATAAACAGGGGAACAAATTCACCCCTCCACTTT. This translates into CATINRGTNSPLHF.

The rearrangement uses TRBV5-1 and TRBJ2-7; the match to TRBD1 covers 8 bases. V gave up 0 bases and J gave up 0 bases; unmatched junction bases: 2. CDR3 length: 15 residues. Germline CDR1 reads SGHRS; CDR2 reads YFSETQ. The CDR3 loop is CASSLEQGGSYEQYF. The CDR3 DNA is TGCGCCAGCAGCTTGGAACAGGGGGGCTCCTACGAGCAGTACTTC.

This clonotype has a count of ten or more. The CDR3 region is CASTDWTSGSPGTGELFF. Written as DNA, the CDR3 is TGTGCCAGCACCGACTGGACTAGCGGGAGTCCGGGCACCGGGGAGCTGTTTTTT. V gene TRBV6-1 combines with J gene TRBJ2-2; 13 nucleotides match TRBD2. CDR3 size: 18 residues. Germline CDR1 reads MNHNS; CDR2 reads SASEGT. V was clipped by 7 bases and J by 4 bases; unmatched bases: 12.

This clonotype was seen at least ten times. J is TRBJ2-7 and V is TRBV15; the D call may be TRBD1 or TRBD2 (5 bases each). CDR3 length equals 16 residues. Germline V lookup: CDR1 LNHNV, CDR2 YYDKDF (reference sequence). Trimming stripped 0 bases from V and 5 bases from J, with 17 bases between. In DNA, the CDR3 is TGTGCCACCAGCAGAGATTGGGCAGGGAGCAGGGACGAGCAGTACTTC. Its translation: CATSRDWAGSRDEQYF.

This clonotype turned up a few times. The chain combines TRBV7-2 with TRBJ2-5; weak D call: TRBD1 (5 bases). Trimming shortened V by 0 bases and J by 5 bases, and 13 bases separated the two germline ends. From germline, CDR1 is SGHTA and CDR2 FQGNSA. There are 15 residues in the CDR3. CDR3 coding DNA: TGTGCCAGCAGCTTAGCAGGGGTTTATCAGGAGACCCAGTACTTC. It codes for CASSLAGVYQETQYF.

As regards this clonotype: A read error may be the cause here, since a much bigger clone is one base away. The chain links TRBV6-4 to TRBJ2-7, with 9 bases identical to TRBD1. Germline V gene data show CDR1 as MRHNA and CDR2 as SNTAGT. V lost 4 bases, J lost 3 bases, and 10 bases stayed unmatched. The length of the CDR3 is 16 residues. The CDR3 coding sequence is TGTGCCAGCAGTGTGGCCTCCGGGACAGGGTTCTACGAGCAGTACTTC. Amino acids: CASSVASGTGFYEQYF.

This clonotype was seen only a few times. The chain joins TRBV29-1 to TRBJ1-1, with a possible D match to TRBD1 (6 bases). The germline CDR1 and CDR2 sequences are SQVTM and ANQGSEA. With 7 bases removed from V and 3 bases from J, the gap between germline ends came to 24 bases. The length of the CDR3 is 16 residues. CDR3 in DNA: TGCAGCGCCGGGGCAGGGGTCCCTGGGGGGGACACTGAAGCTTTCTTT. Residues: CSAGAGVPGGDTEAFF.

CDR3 in DNA: TGTGCCAGCAGCCCCTTCCCCCAACAGGGCGTTCAGCCCCAGCATTTT. Protein sequence: CASSPFPQQGVQPQHF. The genes are TRBV7-9 and TRBJ1-5; D possibly corresponds to TRBD1 (6 bases). Germline V gene sequence: CDR1 SEHNR, CDR2 FQNEAQ (reference sequence). The V end lost 5 bases, the J end lost 6 bases, and 20 bases lay between the germline ends. This CDR3 has 16 amino acids.

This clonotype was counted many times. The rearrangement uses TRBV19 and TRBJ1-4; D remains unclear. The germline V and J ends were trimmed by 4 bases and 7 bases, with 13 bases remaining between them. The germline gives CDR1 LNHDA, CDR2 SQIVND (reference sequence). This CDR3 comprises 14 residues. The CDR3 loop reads CASSTAYWREKLFF. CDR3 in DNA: TGTGCCAGTAGTACGGCCTACTGGCGTGAAAAACTGTTTTTT.

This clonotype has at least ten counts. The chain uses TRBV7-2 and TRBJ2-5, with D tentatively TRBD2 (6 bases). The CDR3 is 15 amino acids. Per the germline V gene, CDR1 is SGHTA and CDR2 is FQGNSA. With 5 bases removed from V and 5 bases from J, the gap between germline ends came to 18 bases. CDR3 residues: CASSPLTERGETQYF. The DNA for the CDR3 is TGTGCCAGCAGCCCGCTGACGGAACGGGGGGAGACCCAGTACTTC.

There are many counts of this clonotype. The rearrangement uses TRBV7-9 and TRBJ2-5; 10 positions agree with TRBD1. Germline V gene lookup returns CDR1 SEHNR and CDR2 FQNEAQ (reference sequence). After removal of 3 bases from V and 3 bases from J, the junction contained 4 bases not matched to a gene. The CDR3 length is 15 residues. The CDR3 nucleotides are TGTGCCAGCAGCTTTCTTGGGACAGGGGAAGAGACCCAGTACTTC. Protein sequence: CASSFLGTGEETQYF.

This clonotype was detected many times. This CDR3 is CASSLALRGGRETQYF. Here the CDR3 DNA reads TGTGCCAGCAGTTTAGCCCTTAGGGGCGGGAGGGAGACCCAGTACTTC. This chain joins TRBV28 and TRBJ2-5; 8 positions match TRBD2. The CDR3 totals 16 residues. V lost 2 bases, J lost 5 bases, and 10 bases stayed unmatched. Germline CDR1 reads MDHEN; CDR2 reads SYDVKM. Together with reference TRBV28 and TRBJ2-5, the CDR3 gives the full variable domain: DVKVTQSSRYLVKRTGEKVFLECVQDMDHENMFWYRQDPGLGLRLIYFSYDVKMKEKGDIPEGYSVSREKKERFSLILESASTNQTSMYLCASSLALRGGRETQYFGPGTRLLVL.

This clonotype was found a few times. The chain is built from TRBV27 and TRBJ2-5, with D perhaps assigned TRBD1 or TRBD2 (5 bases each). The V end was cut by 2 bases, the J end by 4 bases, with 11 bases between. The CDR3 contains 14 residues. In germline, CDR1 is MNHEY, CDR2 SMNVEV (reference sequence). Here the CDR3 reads CASSLPGRRETQYF. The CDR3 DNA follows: TGTGCCAGCAGTTTACCGGGGCGACGAGAGACCCAGTACTTC.

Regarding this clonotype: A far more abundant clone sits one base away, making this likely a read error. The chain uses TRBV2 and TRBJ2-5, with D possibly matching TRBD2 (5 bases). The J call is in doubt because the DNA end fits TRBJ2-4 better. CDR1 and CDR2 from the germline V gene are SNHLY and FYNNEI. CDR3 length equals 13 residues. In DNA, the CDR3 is TGTACCAGCAGTGGACTGGTTGTAGGCATTCAGTACTTC. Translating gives CTSSGLVVGIQYF.

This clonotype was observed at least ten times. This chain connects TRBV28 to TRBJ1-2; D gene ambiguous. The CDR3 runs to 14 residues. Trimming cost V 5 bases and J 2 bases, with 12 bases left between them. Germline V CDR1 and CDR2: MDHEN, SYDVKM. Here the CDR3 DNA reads TGTGCCAGCAGTCCGACAAATACCAACTATGGCTACACCTTC. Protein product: CASSPTNTNYGYTF.

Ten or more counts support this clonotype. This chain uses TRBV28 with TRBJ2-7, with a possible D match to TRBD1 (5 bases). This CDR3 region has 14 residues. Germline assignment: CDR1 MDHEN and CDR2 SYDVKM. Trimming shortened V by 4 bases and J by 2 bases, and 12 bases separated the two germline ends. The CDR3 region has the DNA TGTGCCAGCAGTTCAGAGACAGACCCCTACGAGCAGTACTTC. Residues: CASSSETDPYEQYF.

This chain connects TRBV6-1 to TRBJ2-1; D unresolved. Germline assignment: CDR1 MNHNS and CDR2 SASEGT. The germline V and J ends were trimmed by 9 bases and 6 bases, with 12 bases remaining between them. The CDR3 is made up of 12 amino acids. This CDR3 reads CASMAWGNEQFF. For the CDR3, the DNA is TGTGCCAGTATGGCCTGGGGCAATGAGCAGTTCTTC.

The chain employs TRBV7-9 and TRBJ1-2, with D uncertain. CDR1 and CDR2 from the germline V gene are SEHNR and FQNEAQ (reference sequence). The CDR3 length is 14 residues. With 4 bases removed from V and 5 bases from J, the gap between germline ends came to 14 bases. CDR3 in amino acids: CASSSSKHLYGYTF. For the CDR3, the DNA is TGTGCCAGCAGCTCCAGTAAGCACTTGTATGGCTACACCTTC.

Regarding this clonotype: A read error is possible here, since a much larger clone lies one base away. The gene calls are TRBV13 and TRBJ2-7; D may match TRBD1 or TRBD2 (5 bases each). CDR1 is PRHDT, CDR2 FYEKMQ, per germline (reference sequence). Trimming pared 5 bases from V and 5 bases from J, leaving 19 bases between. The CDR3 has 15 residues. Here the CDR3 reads CASSPVDGTSHEQYF. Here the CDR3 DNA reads TGTGCCAGCAGCCCGGTGGACGGGACCTCACACGAGCAGTACTTC. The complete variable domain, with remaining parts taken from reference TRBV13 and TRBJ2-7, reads AAGVIQSPRHLIKEKRETATLKCYPIPRHDTVYWYQQGPGQDPQFLISFYEKMQSDKGSIPDRFSAQQFSDYHSELNMSSLELGDSALYFCASSPVDGTSHEQYFGPGTRLTVT.